The rows below give T cell receptor beta chains drawn from one sample of a study of sequential checkpoint blockade in melanoma. Sequencing used immunoSEQ multiplex PCR; TCRdb keeps in-frame clones, though not all of them. The table has under 25,000 clones, around 73% seen once. Sample: CD8+ T cells sorted from blood (inferred from file names), taken from a patient given nivolumab and ipilimumab in sequence. Every receptor here comes from a human donor with melanoma. Both conserved end residues are part of each CDR3. D genes are given only for firm matches. Clone size is given for some rows only: seen once, a few or many times, or a class if the clone is expanded.

j_gene: TRBJ1-1; len: 14; v_gene: TRBV7-9; abundance: -; d_gene: -; CDR3nt: TGTGCCAGCAGCTTGGGTACAGGGTACACTGAAGCTTTCTTT; CDR3aa: CASSLGTGYTEAFF
j_gene: TRBJ1-6; len: 15; v_gene: TRBV2; abundance: -; d_gene: -; CDR3nt: TGTGCCAGCAGTCGTGCCTTGGGTCGGGATTCACCCCTCCACTTT; CDR3aa: CASSRALGRDSPLHF
j_gene: TRBJ2-7; len: 14; v_gene: TRBV7-8; abundance: -; d_gene: TRBD2; CDR3nt: TGTGCCAGCAGCCTCCCCGGCGGGAGCTACGAGCAGTACTTC; CDR3aa: CASSLPGGSYEQYF
j_gene: TRBJ2-5; len: 14; v_gene: TRBV6-5; abundance: few; d_gene: TRBD2; CDR3nt: TGTGCCAGCAGATGGCGGGAGAACCAAGAGACCCAGTACTTC; CDR3aa: CASRWRENQETQYF
j_gene: TRBJ1-4; len: 18; v_gene: TRBV7-9; abundance: -; d_gene: -; CDR3nt: TGTGCCAGCAGCCCCCATGGGGTCGGGGTTACAACTAATGAAAAACTGTTTTTT; CDR3aa: CASSPHGVGVTTNEKLFF
j_gene: TRBJ2-1; len: 14; v_gene: TRBV6-5; abundance: few; d_gene: -; CDR3nt: TGTGCCAGCAGTTACTCGTGGGCGTACAATGAGCAGTTCTTC; CDR3aa: CASSYSWAYNEQFF
j_gene: TRBJ2-7; len: 15; v_gene: TRBV9; abundance: -; d_gene: -; CDR3nt: TGTGCCAGCAGCGTTAGTAGTGGGGGCGGGTACGAGCAGTACTTC; CDR3aa: CASSVSSGGGYEQYF
j_gene: TRBJ2-7; len: 15; v_gene: TRBV5-1; abundance: -; d_gene: -; CDR3nt: TGCGCCAGCAGCCCCCGCGGGGGCGTCTCCTACGAGCAGTACTTC; CDR3aa: CASSPRGGVSYEQYF
j_gene: TRBJ1-2; len: 14; v_gene: TRBV9; abundance: -; d_gene: -; CDR3nt: TGTGCCAGCAGCGCCGGAGGGGCTCGCTATGGCTACACCTTC; CDR3aa: CASSAGGARYGYTF
j_gene: TRBJ2-5; len: 13; v_gene: TRBV7-8; abundance: -; d_gene: -; CDR3nt: TGTGCCAGCAGCCCCAAGGGGCCGGGGGAGCAGTACTTC; CDR3aa: CASSPKGPGEQYF
j_gene: TRBJ2-7; len: 14; v_gene: TRBV7-2; abundance: -; d_gene: TRBD2; CDR3nt: TGTGCCAGCACCCTCTGGGGGGAGGGCGACGAGCAGTACTTC; CDR3aa: CASTLWGEGDEQYF
j_gene: TRBJ2-1; len: 16; v_gene: TRBV6-5; abundance: -; d_gene: TRBD2; CDR3nt: TGTGCCAGCAGTTGGGAGACTAGCGGGGATTACAATGAGCAGTTCTTC; CDR3aa: CASSWETSGDYNEQFF
j_gene: TRBJ2-1; len: 12; v_gene: TRBV15; abundance: once; d_gene: -; CDR3nt: TGTGCCACCAGCAGCCGGGGGAATGAGCAGTTCTTC; CDR3aa: CATSSRGNEQFF
j_gene: TRBJ1-2; len: 14; v_gene: TRBV5-8; abundance: -; d_gene: -; CDR3nt: TGTGCCAGCAGCTTGGGTGACTTTTCCTATGGCTACACCTTC; CDR3aa: CASSLGDFSYGYTF
j_gene: TRBJ2-7; len: 12; v_gene: TRBV28; abundance: -; d_gene: -; CDR3nt: TGTGCCAGCAGTACGACAGCCTACGAGCAGTACTTC; CDR3aa: CASSTTAYEQYF
j_gene: TRBJ2-7; len: 14; v_gene: TRBV28; abundance: few; d_gene: TRBD1; CDR3nt: TGTGCCAGCAGTTTCTCGGGACAGGGTAACGAGCAGTACTTC; CDR3aa: CASSFSGQGNEQYF
j_gene: TRBJ2-3; len: 15; v_gene: TRBV6-4; abundance: few; d_gene: TRBD2; CDR3nt: TGTGCCAGCAGTGTCGGGACTAGCGGAGAAGATACGCAGTATTTT; CDR3aa: CASSVGTSGEDTQYF
j_gene: TRBJ1-2; len: 14; v_gene: TRBV5-6; abundance: -; d_gene: -; CDR3nt: TGTGCCAGCAGCTTGCCGCAGGGGCACTATGGCTACACCTTC; CDR3aa: CASSLPQGHYGYTF
j_gene: TRBJ2-4; len: 17; v_gene: TRBV4-1; abundance: -; d_gene: -; CDR3nt: TGCGCCAGCAGCCAAGCCCCCTCGAGCGGAGCCGAAAACATTCAGTACTTC; CDR3aa: CASSQAPSSGAENIQYF
j_gene: TRBJ2-2; len: 17; v_gene: TRBV2; abundance: -; d_gene: TRBD2; CDR3nt: TGTGCCAGCAGTTCCCTAGCGGGAGGCCCGAACACCGGGGAGCTGTTTTTT; CDR3aa: CASSSLAGGPNTGELFF
j_gene: TRBJ2-7; len: 14; v_gene: TRBV11-2; abundance: -; d_gene: TRBD1; CDR3nt: TGTGCCAGCAGCTTGCACAGGGGGTGGTACGAGCAGTACTTC; CDR3aa: CASSLHRGWYEQYF
j_gene: TRBJ1-1; len: 17; v_gene: TRBV19; abundance: -; d_gene: TRBD1; CDR3nt: TGTGCCAGTAGTACCCTGACAGGGGAGCGAGAGAGCTCTGAAGCTTTCTTT; CDR3aa: CASSTLTGERESSEAFF